The next 32 T cell receptor beta chains were all read from a single sample in a study of blood T cell repertoires in COVID-19 (dated by TCRdb to 2020 to 2022). The library relied on the immunoSEQ multiplex PCR assay. TCRdb limited this immuneACCESS table to in-frame rearrangements with V and J called. A share of clones is missing; checked studies link under half to unresolved V genes, and the rest is unexplained. The sample records 250,000 to 400,000 clones, around 89% of which are singletons. The top ten clones comprise under 2% of the sample. Sequenced: peripheral blood. The receptors stem from a woman in her twenties or thirties with COVID-19, enrolled during active disease.

The chain carries TRBV6-5 and TRBJ1-1, with D hard to call. The ends were cut back, 5 bases at V and 4 bases at J, with 14 bases in the middle. This CDR3 region has 14 residues. The germline gives CDR1 MNHEY, CDR2 SVGAGI. In DNA, the CDR3 is TGTGCCAGCAGTAGAGACAATCTTGCCACTGAAGCTTTCTTT. Protein sequence: CASSRDNLATEAFF.

Comment on this clone: This same CDR3 is encoded by further DNA sequences in the sample. The rearrangement joins TRBV2 to TRBJ1-4, with no clear D. V was clipped by 4 bases and J by 7 bases, with 4 bases between them. The CDR3 consists of 11 residues. Germline-derived CDR1 and CDR2 are SNHLY and FYNNEI. CDR3 in amino acids: CASSASEKLFF. CDR3 nucleotide sequence: TGTGCCAGCAGTGCTAGTGAAAAACTGTTTTTT.

The chain carries TRBV9 and TRBJ1-2; TRBD1 might be the D (6 bases). The CDR3 is made up of 14 amino acids. Trimming shortened V by 0 bases and J by 2 bases, and 8 bases separated the two germline ends. Looked up from germline, CDR1 is SGDLS and CDR2 is YYNGEE. The CDR3 DNA reads TGTGCCAGCAGCGTAGGACAGGAAAACTATGGCTACACCTTC. Amino acids: CASSVGQENYGYTF.

This clone was recorded once. The rearrangement links TRBV5-1 to TRBJ2-1, with a tentative D call TRBD2 (6 bases). V gave up 3 bases and J gave up 8 bases, with 15 bases separating them. CDR3 length equals 14 residues. Per germline, CDR1 SGHRS and CDR2 YFSETQ. The CDR3 region is CASSSTRGGDEQFF. The CDR3 DNA follows: TGCGCCAGCAGCTCGACTAGGGGTGGCGATGAGCAGTTCTTC.

V usage is TRBV19 and J usage is TRBJ1-4; 9 bases are shared with TRBD1. The germline V gene encodes CDR1 LNHDA and CDR2 SQIVND (reference sequence). The trim removed 4 bases at V and 6 bases at J, leaving 3 bases unmatched. The CDR3 is 14 residues long. The CDR3 DNA reads as TGTGCCAGTAGTAGACAGGGGGACGATGAAAAACTGTTTTTT. This codes for CASSRQGDDEKLFF.

CDR3 protein: CASSQDGLDGLTGGGGELFF. The DNA of the CDR3 is TGTGCCAGCAGCCAAGATGGGCTAGATGGCTTGACAGGGGGCGGCGGGGAGCTGTTTTTT. The V call is TRBV4-2, the J call TRBJ2-2, with 10 bases fitting TRBD1. Germline loops: CDR1 LGHNA, CDR2 YNFKEQ. The ends lost 0 bases at V and 7 bases at J; junction bases unmatched: 17. This CDR3 is built from 20 residues.

This clone has a single count. V and J are TRBV29-1 and TRBJ2-7, with D perhaps matching TRBD1 (6 bases). CDR3 size: 14 residues. Per germline, CDR1 SQVTM and CDR2 ANQGSEA. V lost 1 base, J lost 2 bases, and 12 bases lay in between. The CDR3 sequence: CSVEGPRGPYEQYF. CDR3 bases: TGCAGCGTTGAAGGGCCCAGGGGCCCCTACGAGCAGTACTTC.

J is TRBJ2-3 and V is TRBV12-5, with TRBD1 as a possible D gene (5 bases). The CDR3 is 13 residues long. Germline CDR1 LGHNT, CDR2 FRNRAP. The V and J ends lost 7 bases and 5 bases respectively, with 13 bases between them. The CDR3 reads CASEGPDVDTQYF. The CDR3 DNA is TGTGCTAGTGAGGGGCCAGACGTAGATACGCAGTATTTT.

The chain uses TRBV6-5 and TRBJ2-7, with D perhaps matching TRBD1 (6 bases). Germline values: CDR1 MNHEY, CDR2 SVGAGI. The CDR3 spans 15 residues. V was clipped by 10 bases and J by 2 bases, with 21 bases between them. This chain's CDR3 is CATPPTGITTYEQYV. The CDR3 bases are TGTGCCACCCCCCCCACAGGGATTACAACCTACGAGCAGTACGTC.

This rearrangement joins TRBV10-3 to TRBJ1-3; tentative D call: TRBD1 (6 bases). Germline CDR1 and CDR2: ENHRY and SYGVKD. Trimming took off 2 bases at V and 2 bases at J, with 16 bases between the two ends. This CDR3 is 17 amino acids long. The CDR3 DNA follows: TGTGCCATCAGTGAGCATAGTGACCCAGGGGCTGGAAACACCATATATTTT. It encodes CAISEHSDPGAGNTIYF.

This chain uses TRBV11-1 with TRBJ1-6, with D unclear. This CDR3 is 14 amino acids long. CDR1 is SGHAT and CDR2 is FQDESV in the germline V gene (reference sequence). Trimming shortened V by 1 base and J by 7 bases, and 8 bases separated the two germline ends. The CDR3 is CASSLESRNSPLHF. The DNA for the CDR3 is TGTGCCAGCAGCTTAGAGTCCAGGAATTCACCCCTCCACTTT.

The V and J genes are TRBV18 and TRBJ1-5; D is perhaps TRBD1 (6 bases). Per the germline V gene, CDR1 is KGHSH and CDR2 is LQKENI. The V gene lost 3 bases and the J gene lost 2 bases, with 8 bases spanning the gap. The CDR3 length is 14 residues. CDR3 in DNA: TGTGCCAGCTCACCGGACAGTGGCAATCAGCCCCAGCATTTT. Amino acid sequence: CASSPDSGNQPQHF. Supplemented by reference TRBV18 and TRBJ1-5, the full variable domain reads NAGVMQNPRHLVRRRGQEARLRCSPMKGHSHVYWYRQLPEEGLKFMVYLQKENIIDESGMPKERFSAEFPKEGPSILRIQQVVRGDSAAYFCASSPDSGNQPQHFGDGTRLSIL.

This sequence joins TRBV4-2 and TRBJ2-1; 7 bases fit TRBD1. Losses at the gene ends were 5 bases for V and 4 bases for J; bases not matched to a gene: 11. CDR1 and CDR2 from the germline V gene are LGHNA and YNFKEQ. CDR3 length: 16 amino acids. CDR3 protein: CASSETARGSYNEQFF. CDR3 nucleotides: TGTGCCAGCAGCGAGACGGCCAGGGGGAGTTACAATGAGCAGTTCTTC.

This sequence joins TRBV6-5 and TRBJ2-2, with 7 bases that match TRBD1. Looked up from germline, CDR1 is MNHEY and CDR2 is SVGAGI. The CDR3 runs to 14 residues. Trimming took 6 bases from V and 4 from J; bases not matched to a gene: 5. The CDR3 reads CASRRGPVTGELFF. The CDR3 nucleotides read TGTGCCAGCAGAAGGGGGCCGGTCACCGGGGAGCTGTTTTTT.

The chain joins TRBV14 to TRBJ1-2; no firm D call. V was pared by 3 bases and J by 7 bases, with 9 bases between. Germline V gene sequence: CDR1 SGHDN, CDR2 FVKESK. The CDR3 sequence is 12 residues long. The CDR3 DNA follows: TGTGCCAGCAGCCATACGGGATCTGGCTACACCTTC. Residues: CASSHTGSGYTF.

The chain joins TRBV6-5 to TRBJ2-7, with D perhaps matching TRBD1 (5 bases). The germline V gene encodes CDR1 MNHEY and CDR2 SVGAGI. V was shortened by 2 bases and J by 2 bases, with 7 bases between the two germline ends. CDR3 size: 13 residues. Written as DNA, the CDR3 is TGTGCCAGCAGTTACAGGGGCACCTACGAGCAGTACGTC. Translating it yields CASSYRGTYEQYV.

The chain has TRBV28 and TRBJ2-2, with 7 bases lining up with TRBD2. CDR3 length: 16 residues. Germline-derived CDR1 and CDR2 are MDHEN and SYDVKM. V shed 2 bases, J shed 5 bases, and the junction held 8 bases outside the gene matches. The DNA of the CDR3 is TGTGCCAGCAGTTTACGCTCGGGAGGAAAGACCGGGGAGCTGTTTTTT. As protein: CASSLRSGGKTGELFF.

The chain has TRBV28 and TRBJ2-7; TRBD2 matches at 8 bases. The CDR3 extends over 17 amino acids. The junction had 11 bases not matched to a gene; V was cut back by 4 bases and J by 0 bases. CDR1 MDHEN and CDR2 SYDVKM come from the germline V gene. CDR3 in DNA: TGTGCCAGCAGTTCCCATCTCACGGGGGGGGACTCCTACGAGCAGTACGTC. Its protein is CASSSHLTGGDSYEQYV.

The rearrangement joins TRBV7-9 to TRBJ1-5; 7 nucleotides agree with TRBD1. Per germline, CDR1 SEHNR and CDR2 FQNEAQ (reference sequence). CDR3 length equals 14 residues. V lost 5 bases to trimming and J lost 0 bases; unmatched junction nucleotides: 1. CDR3 sequence reads: CASSPGGSNQPQHF. The CDR3 nucleotides read TGTGCCAGCAGCCCAGGGGGTAGCAATCAGCCCCAGCATTTT. The full variable domain, completed using reference TRBV7-9 and TRBJ1-5, is DTGVSQNPRHKITKRGQNVTFRCDPISEHNRLYWYRQTLGQGPEFLTYFQNEAQLEKSRLLSDRFSAERPKGSFSTLEIQRTEQGDSAMYLCASSPGGSNQPQHFGDGTRLSIL.

CDR3 nucleotides: TGCGCCAGCAGCTTGGAAGCAGTCCGAGGGGGCCGACGGGAGACCCAGTACTTC. Translation: CASSLEAVRGGRRETQYF. The chain is built from TRBV5-1 and TRBJ2-5; 7 bases line up with TRBD1. This CDR3 spans 18 amino acids. Germline trimming cut 0 bases from V and 5 bases from J; bases unmatched to any gene: 16. The germline gives CDR1 SGHRS, CDR2 YFSETQ.

As regards this clone: Distinct nucleotide sequences in the sample also encode this CDR3. The chain has TRBV18 and TRBJ1-1; 7 positions match TRBD1. Losses at the gene ends were 4 bases for V and 1 base for J; bases not matched to a gene: 0. In germline, CDR1 is KGHSH, CDR2 LQKENI. This CDR3 is 13 amino acids long. CDR3 loop: CASSRDRNTEAFF. The CDR3, as DNA: TGTGCCAGCTCACGGGACAGGAACACTGAAGCTTTCTTT.

The chain is built from TRBV5-8 and TRBJ1-2; D is possibly TRBD1 (5 bases). Trimming pared 0 bases from V and 2 bases from J, leaving 20 bases between. CDR1 is SGHTS and CDR2 is YDEGEE in the germline V gene. The CDR3 consists of 18 residues. CDR3 in DNA: TGTGCCAGCAGCTTGGGGCATGGGGCGTATCCTGGGAACTATGGCTACACCTTC. Translation: CASSLGHGAYPGNYGYTF. Full variable domain (remainder filled in from reference TRBV5-8 and TRBJ1-2): EAGVTQSPTHLIKTRGQQATLRCSPISGHTSVYWYQQALGLGLQFLLWYDEGEERNRGNFPPRFSGRQFPNYSSELNVNALELEDSALYLCASSLGHGAYPGNYGYTFGSGTRLTVV.

The chain combines TRBV15 with TRBJ1-4; the match to TRBD1 covers 9 bases. This CDR3 contains 15 residues. Looked up from germline, CDR1 is LNHNV and CDR2 is YYDKDF (reference sequence). Trimming at V came to 7 bases and at J to 5 bases, leaving 8 bases not matched to a gene. This CDR3 is CATNVPGTGNEKLFF. CDR3 DNA sequence: TGTGCCACCAACGTACCCGGGACAGGGAATGAAAAACTGTTTTTT.

V gene TRBV4-2 combines with J gene TRBJ1-1, with a tentative D call TRBD1 (5 bases). The germline V and J ends were trimmed by 2 bases and 2 bases, with 9 bases remaining between them. The CDR3 is 14 amino acids. Germline CDR1 LGHNA, CDR2 YNFKEQ. CDR3 sequence (DNA): TGTGCCAGCAGCCAACGACAGCCCAACACTGAAGCTTTCTTT. It codes for CASSQRQPNTEAFF.

The chain carries TRBV24-1 and TRBJ2-5, with a tentative D call TRBD1 (5 bases). Germline V CDR1 and CDR2: KGHDR, SFDVKD. V lost 4 bases and J lost 4, with 9 bases in between. CDR3 size: 13 residues. The CDR3, as DNA: TGTGCCACCAGTGACGCAGGGCGAGAGACCCAGTACTTC. As protein: CATSDAGRETQYF.

This chain uses TRBV18 with TRBJ2-7; 9 nucleotides line up with TRBD1. This CDR3 comprises 14 residues. Trimming took 5 bases from V and 9 from J; bases not matched to a gene: 11. CDR1 KGHSH and CDR2 LQKENI come from the germline V gene. The CDR3 region is CASSGTGQGRVQYF. In DNA form, the CDR3 reads TGTGCCAGCTCAGGGACGGGACAGGGACGTGTGCAGTACTTC.

The rearrangement uses TRBV11-3 and TRBJ2-5, with 7 bases identical to TRBD2. The CDR3 totals 14 residues. J gave up 5 bases and V 4 bases, and 7 bases lay outside the gene matches. Germline CDR1 and CDR2: SGHNT and YENEEA. The CDR3, as DNA: TGTGCCAGCAGCTCCGGGGGGTCGGTTGAGACCCAGTACTTC. It yields the protein CASSSGGSVETQYF.

CDR3 coding DNA: TGTGCCAGCACCCTAGGTGAGACCCAGTACTTC. This translates into CASTLGETQYF. The gene calls are TRBV28 and TRBJ2-5; D call uncertain. The CDR3 covers 11 residues. The V end lost 7 bases, the J end lost 5 bases, and 8 bases lay between the germline ends. Germline V lookup: CDR1 MDHEN, CDR2 SYDVKM.

This chain connects TRBV16 to TRBJ2-1, with 9 bases identical to TRBD2. Germline trimming cut 0 bases from V and 6 bases from J; bases unmatched to any gene: 0. CDR1 and CDR2 (germline): KGHSY, FQNENV. This CDR3 has 14 residues. CDR3 in amino acids: CASSQSRGGNEQFF. The CDR3 coding sequence is TGTGCCAGCAGCCAATCGCGGGGGGGCAATGAGCAGTTCTTC.

The J gene is TRBJ2-3, the V gene TRBV6-2 or TRBV6-3, with 9 bases matching TRBD2. The CDR3 length is 15 residues. V dropped 6 bases and J dropped 9; count of bases not matched to a gene: 13. The V gene's germline CDR1 is MNHEY and CDR2 SVGEGT. Here the CDR3 DNA reads TGTGCCAGCAGCCTTGGAGCGGGGGGACTAGGGACGCAGTATTTT. Protein sequence: CASSLGAGGLGTQYF.

This clone has just a few counts. The chain combines TRBV27 with TRBJ1-5, with unresolved D. The germline gives CDR1 MNHEY, CDR2 SMNVEV (reference sequence). The CDR3 sequence is 13 residues long. Trimming removed 3 bases at V and 3 bases at J, with 6 bases between. DNA of the CDR3: TGTGCCAGCAGTTTCGGGTTCAATCAGCCCCAGCATTTT. Amino acids: CASSFGFNQPQHF.

The V call is TRBV9, the J call TRBJ2-3; 9 nucleotides agree with TRBD2. The CDR3 has 16 amino acids. The V segment lost 1 base and the J segment 5 bases; nucleotides outside the gene matches: 8. CDR1 and CDR2 (germline): SGDLS, YYNGEE. DNA of the CDR3: TGTGCCAGCAGCGTATGGGGTAGCGGGGGAGGAGATACGCAGTATTTT. Protein product: CASSVWGSGGGDTQYF. Based on the CDR3 plus reference TRBV9 and TRBJ2-3, the full variable domain is DSGVTQTPKHLITATGQRVTLRCSPRSGDLSVYWYQQSLDQGLQFLIQYYNGEERAKGNILERFSAQQFPDLHSELNLSSLELGDSALYFCASSVWGSGGGDTQYFGPGTRLTVL.